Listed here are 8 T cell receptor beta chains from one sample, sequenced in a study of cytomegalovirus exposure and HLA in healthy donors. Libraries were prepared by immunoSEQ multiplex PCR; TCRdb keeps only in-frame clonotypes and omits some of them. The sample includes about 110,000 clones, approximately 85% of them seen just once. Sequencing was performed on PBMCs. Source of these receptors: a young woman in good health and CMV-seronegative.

The CDR3 DNA follows: TGTGCCATCAGTGACTCAAAGGGGACAGTCTACGAGCAGTACTTC. It codes for CAISDSKGTVYEQYF. This chain links TRBV10-3 with TRBJ2-7; 7 bases align to TRBD1. Germline values: CDR1 ENHRY, CDR2 SYGVKD. The CDR3 totals 15 residues. J lost 3 bases, V lost 3 bases, and 8 bases had no gene match.

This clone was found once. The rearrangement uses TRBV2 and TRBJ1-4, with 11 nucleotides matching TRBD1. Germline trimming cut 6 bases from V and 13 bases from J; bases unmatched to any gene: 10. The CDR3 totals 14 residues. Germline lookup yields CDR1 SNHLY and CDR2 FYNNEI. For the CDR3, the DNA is TGTGCCAGCAGCCCGGGACAGGGGGTAATGAGACTGTTTTTT. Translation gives CASSPGQGVMRLFF.

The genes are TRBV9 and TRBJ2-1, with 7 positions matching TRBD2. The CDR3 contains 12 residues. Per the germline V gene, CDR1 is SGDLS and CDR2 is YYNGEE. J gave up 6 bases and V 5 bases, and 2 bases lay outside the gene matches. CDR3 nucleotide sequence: TGTGCCAGCAGTACGGGGGGCAATGAGCAGTTCTTC. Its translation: CASSTGGNEQFF.

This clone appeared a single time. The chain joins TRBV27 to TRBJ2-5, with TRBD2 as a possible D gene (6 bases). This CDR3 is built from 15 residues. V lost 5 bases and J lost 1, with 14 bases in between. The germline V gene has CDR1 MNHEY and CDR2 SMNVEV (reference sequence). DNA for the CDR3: TGTGCCAGCAGTCGGGCATTGGGGGGCCAAGAGACCCAGTACTTC. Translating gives CASSRALGGQETQYF.

CDR3: CASSPDREQYF. DNA for the CDR3: TGTGCCAGCTCACCGGACAGGGAGCAGTACTTC. This chain links TRBV18 with TRBJ2-7; 7 bases are shared with TRBD1. Trimming cost V 3 bases and J 7 bases; bases outside gene matches: 0. The CDR3 loop spans 11 amino acids. Germline V gene lookup returns CDR1 KGHSH and CDR2 LQKENI.

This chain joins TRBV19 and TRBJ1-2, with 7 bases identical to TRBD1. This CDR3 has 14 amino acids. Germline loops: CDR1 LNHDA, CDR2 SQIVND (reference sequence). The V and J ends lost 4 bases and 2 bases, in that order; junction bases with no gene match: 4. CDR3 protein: CASSKRDSNYGYTF. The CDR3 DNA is TGTGCCAGTAGTAAACGGGACAGCAACTATGGCTACACCTTC.

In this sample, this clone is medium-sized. CDR3 nucleotide sequence: TGTGCCAGCAGCGAGACAGGGGGCGCCTATGGCTACACCTTC. It yields the protein CASSETGGAYGYTF. The genes are TRBV6-1 and TRBJ1-2, with 10 bases fitting TRBD1. The V segment lost 6 bases and the J segment 4 bases; nucleotides outside the gene matches: 5. Germline CDR1 reads MNHNS; CDR2 reads SASEGT. The CDR3 has 14 residues.

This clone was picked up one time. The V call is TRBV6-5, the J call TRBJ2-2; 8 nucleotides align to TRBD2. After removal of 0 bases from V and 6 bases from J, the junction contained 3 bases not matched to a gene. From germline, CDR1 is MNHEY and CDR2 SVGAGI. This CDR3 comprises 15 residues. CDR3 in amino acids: CASSYSSAGAGELFF. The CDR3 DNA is TGTGCCAGCAGTTACTCCTCAGCGGGGGCCGGGGAGCTGTTTTTT.